These T cell receptor beta chains were read from a single sample in a study of blood T cells in healthy people across ages. TCRdb passed the 5' RACE reads through MiXCR, listing each CDR3 protein once. Of 1.5 million to 2 million distinct CDR3 sequences in the sample, around 48% were seen once. Specimen: blood. Receptor source: a woman aged 40 to 50 in good health. Each CDR3 is given with its conserved first and last residue. D genes are given only for firm matches. Size is omitted from some rows. Given values are once, few, many or a class for expanded clones.

CDR3 DNA	CDR3 protein	V gene	clone size	D gene	J gene
TGTGCCAGCAGTGGACGAGGGGCGGGCCAAGAGACCCAGTACTTC	CASSGRGAGQETQYF	TRBV28	NA	NA	TRBJ2-5
TGCAGTGCCAAGGGACTAGCGGGGGGGCGATACAATGAGCAGTTCTTC	CSAKGLAGGRYNEQFF	TRBV20-1	NA	TRBD2	TRBJ2-1
TGCGCCAGCAGCTCCCACGTTGGAACTGAAGCTTTCTTT	CASSSHVGTEAFF	TRBV5-1	few	NA	TRBJ1-1
TGTGCCAGCAGCTTAGGGGGCTTTACCAATGAGCAGTTCTTC	CASSLGGFTNEQFF	TRBV11-2	NA	NA	TRBJ2-1
TGTGCCAGCAGTTCTACCCCGACCCACTTAACTGAGCAGTACTTC	CASSSTPTHLTEQYF	TRBV6-6	NA	NA	TRBJ2-7
TGTGCCAGCAGTTTGTGCTGCTCCTACGAGCAGTACTTC	CASSLCCSYEQYF	TRBV12-3/TRBV12-4	NA	NA	TRBJ2-7
TGCGCCAGCAGCAGGGAGGCGGGTTTAAAAAACATTCAGTACTTC	CASSREAGLKNIQYF	TRBV5-1	NA	NA	TRBJ2-4
TGTGCCAGCAGTTACGGCACCGGGACTCCCCACGAGCAGTACTTC	CASSYGTGTPHEQYF	TRBV6-6	few	NA	TRBJ2-7
TGTGCCAGCAGTGAAGGGGGGACAGGGGCCCCTGAAGCTTTCTTT	CASSEGGTGAPEAFF	TRBV2	few	TRBD1	TRBJ1-1
TGTGCCAGCAGTGAAGGGACTCTTCCCTCATCTGATCAGCCCCAGCATTTT	CASSEGTLPSSDQPQHF	TRBV6-1	NA	NA	TRBJ1-5
TGTGCCAGCAGTTACAGGGTCATACAGCCCCAGCATTTT	CASSYRVIQPQHF	TRBV6-2/TRBV6-3	few	NA	TRBJ1-5
TGCGCCAGCAGCTTCGGGGGGGCCCAAGAGACCCAGTACTTC	CASSFGGAQETQYF	TRBV5-1	many	TRBD2	TRBJ2-5
TGCAGCGTTGAAGCCGCGGGACGGGGAAACATTCAGTACTTC	CSVEAAGRGNIQYF	TRBV29-1	many	NA	TRBJ2-4
TGTGCCAGCAGCCCGGCCGAGGCCCAGTACTTC	CASSPAEAQYF	TRBV7-2	NA	NA	TRBJ2-5
TGTGCCAGCAGTTTATCGACAGGGGTTCCTAACTATGGCTACACCTTC	CASSLSTGVPNYGYTF	TRBV27	few	TRBD1	TRBJ1-2
TGTGCCAGCAGGACCTTCGCAAAGGGTACTGAAGCTTTCTTT	CASRTFAKGTEAFF	TRBV28	NA	NA	TRBJ1-1
TGTGCCAGCAGCCCGACCGACTTAGGGACTAGCCTTAGCACAGATACGCAGTATTTT	CASSPTDLGTSLSTDTQYF	TRBV3-1	once	TRBD2	TRBJ2-3